This T cell receptor beta chain is from a study of T cells in tuberculosis. At the level of the study: IGRA-negative adolescents, IGRA-positive adolescents with latent tuberculosis and adults with active tuberculosis formed this South African cohort.

Profiled with immunoSEQ multiplex PCR; TCRdb holds only in-frame clones, not every one. The data hold tens of thousands of clones, with around 94% observed a single time. Adolescents were screened for latent TB by skin test and IGRA. The germline gives CDR1 SQVTM, CDR2 ANQGSEA. The CDR3 is made up of 12 amino acids. Germline trimming cut 2 bases from V and 9 bases from J; bases unmatched to any gene: 4. This chain uses TRBV29-1 with TRBJ2-1, with TRBD1 identical over 7 bases. The sequenced sample was PBMCs. The source of this sequence is a donor between 10 and 35 years old with latent tuberculosis or without tuberculosis infection. The CDR3 sequence is CSVERAGGEQFF. The CDR3 DNA is TGCAGCGTTGAAAGAGCAGGGGGTGAGCAGTTCTTC.